One and the same sample provided the 4 T cell receptor beta chains below, sequenced in a study of OX40 agonist ivuxolimab in advanced cancers. Assay used: immunoSEQ multiplex PCR; TCRdb lists only in-frame clones, some missing. The data hold 50,000 to 70,000 clones, with about 88% observed a single time. The source was CD4+ or CD8+ T cells sorted from blood, collected in a trial of the OX40 agonist ivuxolimab. These receptors all stem from an adult with an advanced solid tumor such as melanoma, head and neck, liver or kidney cancer.

In the case of this clone: Compared with germline, one end of the junction differs, possibly owing to a read error. The chain couples TRBV7-7 to TRBJ2-1; 7 bases map to TRBD2. CDR1 is SSHAT and CDR2 is FNYEAQ in the germline V gene (reference sequence). The CDR3 contains 14 residues. For the CDR3, the DNA is TGTGCTAGCAGCTTAGCTGCGGGGGACAATGAGCAGTTCTTC. Translation: CASSLAAGDNEQFF.

The V call is TRBV19, the J call TRBJ1-4; D gene uncertain. Per the germline V gene, CDR1 is LNHDA and CDR2 is SQIVND (reference sequence). The CDR3 has 14 amino acids. Trimming left V 1 base short and J 4 bases short, with 7 bases between. CDR3 in amino acids: CASSIGLGNEKLFF. The CDR3 DNA reads as TGTGCCAGTAGTATAGGGCTCGGTAATGAAAAACTGTTTTTT. Full variable domain (missing parts from reference TRBV19 and TRBJ1-4): DGGITQSPKYLFRKEGQNVTLSCEQNLNHDAMYWYRQDPGQGLRLIYYSQIVNDFQKGDIAEGYSVSREKKESFPLTVTSAQKNPTAFYLCASSIGLGNEKLFFGSGTQLSVL.

The V gene is TRBV5-4, the J gene TRBJ2-2, with 13 positions matching TRBD2. The V segment lost 5 bases and the J segment 5 bases; nucleotides outside the gene matches: 6. CDR3 size: 16 residues. Per the germline V gene, CDR1 is SGHNT and CDR2 is YYREEE (reference sequence). CDR3 nucleotide sequence: TGTGCCAGCAGACCTACTAGCGGGGGGGCAACCGGGGAGCTGTTTTTT. Amino acid sequence: CASRPTSGGATGELFF.

This chain connects TRBV19 to TRBJ2-3; 8 bases are a match to TRBD1. CDR3 length equals 16 residues. CDR1 is LNHDA, CDR2 SQIVND, per germline (reference sequence). V gave up 5 bases and J gave up 4 bases; unmatched junction bases: 11. The CDR3 spells CASSPIRGLQADTQYF. The CDR3 DNA is TGTGCCAGTAGTCCTATCAGGGGGCTCCAAGCAGATACGCAGTATTTT.